This TCR beta chain comes out of a study of OX40 agonist ivuxolimab in advanced cancers. The wider study: Anti-PD-1, anti-PD-L1 or anti-CTLA-4 therapy given earlier was allowed, and around 40% had some.

Some clones are missing from TCRdb's copy, which holds only in-frame ones; the method was immunoSEQ multiplex PCR. The sample lists approximately 89,000 clones, around 90% occurring once. Trimming stripped 0 bases from V and 5 bases from J, with 13 bases between. Germline CDR1 LNHNV, CDR2 YYDKDF (reference sequence). The CDR3 sequence is 15 residues long. Blood was sampled at baseline, cycle 4 day 1, and cycle 7 day 1. Study-wide points: Clonal expansion was seen in CD4+ and CD8+ blood T cells by week 6 at 0.1 to 3.0 mg/kg. Low normalized T-cell clonal expansion was additionally recorded for some nonresponders.

On this clone: What it binds is not known.

The chain employs TRBV15 and TRBJ2-5; either TRBD1 or TRBD2 may fit D (5 bases each). The sequencing here drew on CD4+ or CD8+ T cells sorted from blood, taken in a trial of the OX40 agonist ivuxolimab. This clonotype originated in an adult with an advanced solid tumor such as melanoma, head and neck, liver or kidney cancer. The CDR3 DNA is TGTGCCACCAGCAGAGATGCACGGGGACGTGAGACCCAGTACTTC. It is translated as CATSRDARGRETQYF.